Each of the 25 T cell receptor beta chains below was sequenced from the same sample in a study of shared clonotypes between healthy human individuals. Sequencing used immunoSEQ multiplex PCR; TCRdb keeps in-frame clones, though not all of them. The repertoire holds 2 million to 3 million clones, roughly 93% seen once, with around 0.37% in the top ten. Sequencing was performed on naive CD4+ T cells from PBMCs. The subset denotes: CD45RA+ positively selected. Every receptor here comes from a man younger than 35 in good health. Some clones in this sample may be carry-over from other donors' samples.

The chain links TRBV28 to TRBJ2-3; D perhaps matches TRBD2 (5 bases). The germline V gene encodes CDR1 MDHEN and CDR2 SYDVKM. The length of the CDR3 is 16 residues. The V and J ends lost 6 bases and 3 bases respectively, with 19 bases between them. The CDR3, as DNA: TGTGCCAGCAGGATGGGCCGGGGAGAGGTAACAGATACGCAGTATTTT. This sequence encodes CASRMGRGEVTDTQYF.

The V call is TRBV5-5, the J call TRBJ1-4; TRBD1 matches 8 bases. V trimming: 1 base; J trimming: 2 bases; junction bases outside the gene matches: 4. The CDR3 runs 16 residues. Germline V lookup: CDR1 SGHKS, CDR2 YYEKEE (reference sequence). CDR3 in amino acids: CASSLFRGLTNEKLFF. CDR3 nucleotide sequence: TGTGCCAGCAGCTTGTTCAGGGGGCTGACTAATGAAAAACTGTTTTTT.

V gene TRBV19 combines with J gene TRBJ2-2, with D tentatively TRBD1 (6 bases). The germline CDR1 and CDR2 sequences are LNHDA and SQIVND (reference sequence). V shed 6 bases and J shed 0 bases, with 14 bases lying between them. The CDR3 covers 16 residues. The CDR3 loop reads CASRRQGHANTGELFF. Here the CDR3 DNA reads TGTGCCAGTAGGCGGCAGGGGCACGCGAACACCGGGGAGCTGTTTTTT.

V and J are TRBV5-5 and TRBJ2-3; D is ambiguous. Between the trimmed V and J ends, which lost 0 bases and 5 bases, there was a span of 13 bases. CDR1 SGHKS and CDR2 YYEKEE come from the germline V gene (reference sequence). CDR3 length: 15 residues. The chain's CDR3 is CASSLVTPGEDTQYF. For the CDR3, the DNA is TGTGCCAGCAGCTTGGTGACTCCTGGCGAAGATACGCAGTATTTT.

The chain combines TRBV5-1 with TRBJ2-1; 8 bases are a match to TRBD1. CDR3 length: 15 amino acids. Per the germline V gene, CDR1 is SGHRS and CDR2 is YFSETQ. The V segment lost 2 bases and the J segment 7 bases; nucleotides outside the gene matches: 8. CDR3 in DNA: TGCGCCAGCAGCTTCGCAGGGGGCTTTGGTAATGAGCAGTTCTTC. It yields the protein CASSFAGGFGNEQFF.

Only one count was recorded for this clone. J is TRBJ2-3 and V is TRBV2; D perhaps matches TRBD2 (5 bases). V gave up 3 bases and J gave up 4 bases, with 11 bases separating them. The germline gives CDR1 SNHLY, CDR2 FYNNEI. The CDR3 loop spans 14 amino acids. The CDR3 DNA sequence: TGTGCCAGCAGTGAGCCCCTAGCCGCAGATACGCAGTATTTT. Translation: CASSEPLAADTQYF.

The CDR3 loop is CASSYAQLGTYEQYF. The DNA of the CDR3 is TGTGCCAGCAGTTACGCCCAGCTTGGCACCTACGAGCAGTACTTC. V and J are TRBV6-5 and TRBJ2-7; D gene ambiguous. Trimming removed 2 bases from V and 2 bases from J, with 13 bases in between. This CDR3 has 15 residues. CDR1 MNHEY and CDR2 SVGAGI come from the germline V gene.

V and J are TRBV5-4 and TRBJ2-5, with D possibly matching TRBD2 (6 bases). In germline, CDR1 is SGHNT, CDR2 YYREEE (reference sequence). V was trimmed by 5 bases and J by 1 base, leaving 12 bases between them. The CDR3 spans 14 residues. The CDR3, as DNA: TGTGCCAGCAGTCAAGGGACTGCCCAAGAGACCCAGTACTTC. Protein product: CASSQGTAQETQYF.

V gene TRBV15 combines with J gene TRBJ2-5; tentative D call: TRBD2 (5 bases). Germline values: CDR1 LNHNV, CDR2 YYDKDF (reference sequence). V gave up 1 base and J gave up 5 bases, with 11 bases separating them. This CDR3 has 14 residues. The CDR3 nucleotides read TGTGCCACCAGCAGAGGAGGGATCGGTGAGACCCAGTACTTC. It encodes CATSRGGIGETQYF.

The V and J genes are TRBV5-8 and TRBJ1-1, with TRBD1 matching over 7 bases. The germline V gene encodes CDR1 SGHTS and CDR2 YDEGEE. This CDR3 is built from 14 residues. The trim removed 4 bases at V and 1 base at J, leaving 4 bases unmatched. The CDR3 loop is CASSTGQPNTEAFF. CDR3 DNA: TGTGCCAGCAGCACGGGACAGCCGAACACTGAAGCTTTCTTT.

The V and J genes are TRBV6-5 and TRBJ1-1; D remains unclear. Looked up from germline, CDR1 is MNHEY and CDR2 is SVGAGI. The CDR3 spans 16 residues. Trimming removed 3 bases from V and 2 bases from J, with 16 bases in between. The chain's CDR3 is CASSYGPGRPNTEAFF. The CDR3 DNA sequence: TGTGCCAGCAGTTATGGGCCAGGTCGGCCCAACACTGAAGCTTTCTTT.

As DNA, the CDR3 is TGCGCCAGCAGCCAACAACAGGGGAGCACAGATACGCAGTATTTT. As protein: CASSQQQGSTDTQYF. This rearrangement joins TRBV4-3 to TRBJ2-3; 7 bases are a match to TRBD1. The V segment lost 2 bases and the J segment 0 bases; nucleotides outside the gene matches: 2. This CDR3 has 15 amino acids. CDR1 and CDR2 (germline): LGHNA, YSLEER.

V gene TRBV2 combines with J gene TRBJ2-2; possible D gene TRBD1, 6 bases. Trimming removed 7 bases at V and 3 bases at J, with 12 bases between. CDR1 is SNHLY and CDR2 is FYNNEI in the germline V gene. The CDR3 runs 14 residues. CDR3 coding DNA: TGTGCCAGCACACCCAGGGGTGACACCGGGGAGCTGTTTTTT. Protein sequence: CASTPRGDTGELFF.

For this clone: Additional DNA sequences in this sample encode the identical CDR3. The rearrangement uses TRBV5-8 and TRBJ2-5; perhaps TRBD2 as D (6 bases). The CDR3 consists of 13 residues. The V end lost 1 base, the J end lost 4 bases, and 8 bases lay between the germline ends. Per the germline V gene, CDR1 is SGHTS and CDR2 is YDEGEE. Here the CDR3 DNA reads TGTGCCAGCAGCTTGCAGGGAGGAGAGACCCAGTACTTC. Its translation: CASSLQGGETQYF.

The chain carries TRBV30 and TRBJ2-7, with a weak D call TRBD1 (6 bases). This CDR3 has 12 amino acids. V lost 4 bases, J lost 6 bases, and 13 bases lay in between. The germline CDR1 and CDR2 sequences are GTSNPN and SVGIG (reference sequence). In DNA, the CDR3 is TGTGCCTGGACCACAGGGTCGAGCGAGCAGTACTTC. Its protein is CAWTTGSSEQYF.

The chain has TRBV6-1 and TRBJ2-3; D call uncertain. CDR1 is MNHNS, CDR2 SASEGT, per germline. V was pared by 2 bases and J by 3 bases, with 9 bases between. The CDR3 loop spans 14 amino acids. CDR3: CASSERSSTDTQYF. DNA of the CDR3: TGTGCCAGCAGTGAAAGATCGTCAACAGATACGCAGTATTTT.

The V gene is TRBV5-4, the J gene TRBJ2-1; 15 bases are shared with TRBD2. The CDR3 extends over 17 amino acids. V was clipped by 4 bases and J by 4 bases; unmatched bases: 6. Germline-derived CDR1 and CDR2 are SGHNT and YYREEE (reference sequence). The CDR3 region has the DNA TGTGCCAGCAGCCGGACTAGCGGGGGGGCAATTTACAATGAGCAGTTCTTC. Translating gives CASSRTSGGAIYNEQFF.

The rearrangement links TRBV5-4 to TRBJ2-6; 8 bases align to TRBD2. Germline CDR1 reads SGHNT; CDR2 reads YYREEE (reference sequence). V lost 4 bases, J lost 0 bases, and 6 bases stayed unmatched. This CDR3 is built from 17 residues. The chain's CDR3 is CASSPGGDLSGANVLTF. The DNA of the CDR3 is TGTGCCAGCAGCCCGGGGGGGGACCTCTCTGGGGCCAACGTCCTGACTTTC.

The chain carries TRBV18 and TRBJ2-1; D tentatively reads TRBD1 or TRBD2 (5 bases each). Trimming cost V 1 base and J 0 bases, with 13 bases left between them. The germline CDR1 and CDR2 sequences are KGHSH and LQKENI. The CDR3 contains 17 residues. In nucleotides, the CDR3 is TGTGCCAGCTCACCACTCACCGGGACCCTCTCCTACAATGAGCAGTTCTTC. Amino acids: CASSPLTGTLSYNEQFF.

A remark on this clone: The same CDR3 is also encoded by other DNA sequences in this sample. J is TRBJ1-3 and V is TRBV7-9, with 8 bases that match TRBD1. CDR1 is SEHNR, CDR2 FQNEAQ, per germline (reference sequence). The CDR3 is 16 residues long. V shed 4 bases, J shed 0 bases, and the junction held 5 bases outside the gene matches. The chain's CDR3 is CASSSTGGSSGNTIYF. The CDR3 nucleotides read TGTGCCAGCAGCTCTACAGGGGGGAGCTCTGGAAACACCATATATTTT.

This clone was found a few times. The sample has other DNA sequences that encode this CDR3 too. The chain employs TRBV30 and TRBJ1-5; D unresolved. The CDR3 loop spans 14 amino acids. CDR1 GTSNPN and CDR2 SVGIG come from the germline V gene (reference sequence). V lost 3 bases, J lost 3 bases, and 12 bases lay in between. The CDR3 spells CAWSIGSLNQPQHF. In nucleotides, the CDR3 is TGTGCCTGGAGCATTGGCAGTCTCAATCAGCCCCAGCATTTT.

The chain carries TRBV19 and TRBJ1-5; unclear D gene. There are 10 residues in the CDR3. Germline CDR1 LNHDA, CDR2 SQIVND (reference sequence). V dropped 11 bases and J dropped 4 bases, with 6 bases sitting between them. The CDR3 coding sequence is TGTGCCGGCCGAAATCAGCCCCAGCATTTT. Its translation is CAGRNQPQHF.

Notes on this clone: One end of the junction fails to match germline, which may point to a read error. V usage is TRBV7-2 and J usage is TRBJ2-5, with D possibly matching TRBD1 (5 bases). From germline, CDR1 is SGHTA and CDR2 FQGNSA. The CDR3 totals 14 residues. DNA for the CDR3: TGTGCCAGCAGCTCCGGACAAAACCAAGTGACCCAGTACTTC. Residues: CASSSGQNQVTQYF.

A note on this clone: In the same sample, other DNA sequences code for this CDR3. The chain links TRBV28 to TRBJ1-2; a weak D match, TRBD1 (6 bases). Trimming left V 3 bases short and J 6 bases short, with 8 bases between. Germline lookup yields CDR1 MDHEN and CDR2 SYDVKM. This CDR3 contains 12 residues. In DNA form, the CDR3 reads TGTGCCAGCAGTTTGCAGGGGAATGGCTACACCTTC. Its translation is CASSLQGNGYTF.

The CDR3 is CASTATAKGYGYTF. For the CDR3, the DNA is TGTGCCAGCACCGCGACAGCGAAGGGATATGGCTACACCTTC. This sequence joins TRBV6-6 and TRBJ1-2; tentatively, D is TRBD1 (5 bases). The V gene lost 7 bases and the J gene lost 5 bases, with 17 bases spanning the gap. The CDR3 is 14 residues long. CDR1 and CDR2 from the germline V gene are MNHNY and SVGAGI (reference sequence).